This TCR beta chain appears in the sequencing data of a study of blood T cell repertoires in COVID-19 (dated by TCRdb to about 2020). With regard to the full study: The collaborator samples originated in the United States, Italy and Spain and spanned the acute and convalescent phases of COVID-19. The material from the prospective study consisted of cDNA or gDNA derived from T cells, B-cell-depleted T cells, or PBMCs. Subjects who had been exposed to COVID-19, were actively infected with it, or had recovered from it provided the deeply sampled blood TCRbeta repertoires that made up the dataset. The repertoires were released in a freely available public database intended as a resource for research on the immune response to SARS-CoV-2. The samples were drawn from the first 160 participants of the ongoing ImmuneRACE study and from 1,200 or so subjects provided by 6 global collaborators. The sample metadata nearly always contained a de-identified subject ID, COVID-19 status, age in years and sex. HLA class I and class II types, where available, came from metadata supplied by the sample provider rather than from assay-based typing.

With regard to this clone: Its recognized antigen is unknown. One base away there is no much larger clone; base qualities are not given.

Broader findings and caveats from the paper: The amount of clinical and demographic metadata varied by source and participant and was provided uncurated.

Participants in the prospective study were enrolled through a virtual design, were aged about 18 to 89 years, and lived in roughly 24 United States geographic areas. In the prospective study, cohorts were assigned on the basis of participant-reported clinical history obtained from a screening survey and a study questionnaire. ImmuneRACE Cohort 3 recovered participants were defined by two consecutive negative NP/OP PCR tests, healthcare professional clearance, or symptom resolution. Each participant in the prospective study had whole blood, serum and a nasopharyngeal or oropharyngeal swab collected by mobile phlebotomists. Prospective study participants could optionally give additional blood draws and questionnaires over an approximately 2-month period. Before DNA extraction, blood samples from the prospective study were shipped at room temperature or frozen. CDR1 SGHRS and CDR2 YFSETQ are derived from the germline V gene. V trim: 4 bases; J trim: 1 base; unmatched bases: 8. Measured from the cysteine to the phenylalanine, the CDR3 is 15 residues long. Only the CDR3 region is kept as DNA, spanning 45 bases read in frame from base 1.

TCRbeta CDR3 regions were amplified from genomic DNA by means of the immunoSEQ Assay, a bias-controlled multiplex PCR. The paper's data handling went like this. Within the assay, amplification of reference gene primers was used to estimate how many nucleated cells each sample contained. To quantify the absolute abundance of each unique TCRbeta CDR3 rearrangement, sequence reads were collapsed and filtered. For each sample, productive Simpson clonality was calculated by taking the square root of Simpson's diversity index across productive rearrangements. The immuneACCESS repertoire file appears here via TCRdb, limited to in-frame rearrangements. These files lack a portion of the clones; in checked studies, under half of the deficit traces to unresolved V genes, and the cause of the others is not known. V and J calls and clone size follow that table, whereas D and trimming were derived from the DNA. The sample table shows about 230,000 clones, and 70% to 90% are seen once. Together, the top ten hold less than 14% of the sample.

The sample comprised PBMCs or T cells enriched from blood (not recorded which). The receptor was derived from a man younger than 40 who had recovered from COVID-19. This chain is built from TRBV5-1 and TRBJ2-7, with 7 junctional bases fitting TRBD2. CDR3 reads: CASSAGVGHSYEQYF. The sequenced DNA: TGCGCCAGCAGCGCGGGGGTTGGTCATTCCTACGAGCAGTACTTC.